The 15 T cell receptor beta chains below were found in one sample sequenced in a study of spatial heterogeneity in lung cancer. TCRdb reanalysed the 5' RACE reads using MiXCR and keeps one entry per CDR3 protein. Of some 7,800 distinct CDR3 sequences in the sample, over 7% were seen once. Indicated time point: sample taken at primary tumor resection. Whole RNA from tumor, nontumor lung or frozen PBMC was sequenced unsorted. The sample consisted of PBMCs, taken at surgery. Receptor source: a male donor with early-stage non-small cell lung cancer.

This clonotype occurred many times. In a library made to pick up alpha chains, this beta chain is a stray read with a size that means little. V usage is TRBV25-1 and J usage is TRBJ2-3; D is possibly TRBD1 (6 bases). The CDR3 runs to 16 residues. V gave up 6 bases and J gave up 3 bases, with 19 bases separating them. Per germline, CDR1 MGHDK and CDR2 SYGVNS. CDR3: CASSDELSRGTDTQYF. The CDR3 DNA is TGTGCCAGCAGCGATGAGCTGTCCAGGGGTACAGATACGCAGTATTTT. The complete variable domain, with remaining parts taken from reference TRBV25-1 and TRBJ2-3, reads EADIYQTPRYLVIGTGKKITLECSQTMGHDKMYWYQQDPGMELHLIHYSYGVNSTEKGDLSSESTVSRIRTEHFPLTLESARPSHTSQYLCASSDELSRGTDTQYFGPGTRLTVL.

This clonotype was detected ten times or more. This beta chain slipped into a library made for alpha chains as a stray read, so its size is not meaningful. V and J are TRBV11-3 and TRBJ1-2, with no clear D. CDR3 length: 12 residues. CDR1 is SGHNT, CDR2 YENEEA, per germline. Trimming took 3 bases from V and 7 from J, leaving 9 bases between them. The chain's CDR3 is CASSFLGSGYTF. CDR3 coding DNA: TGTGCCAGCAGCTTCCTCGGGTCTGGCTACACCTTC. The whole variable domain, remainder taken from reference TRBV11-3 and TRBJ1-2, is EAGVVQSPRYKIIEKKQPVAFWCNPISGHNTLYWYLQNLGQGPELLIRYENEEAVDDSQLPKDRFSAERLKGVDSTLKIQPAELGDSAVYLCASSFLGSGYTFGSGTRLTVV.

This clonotype was observed many times. This beta chain turned up in a library designed for alpha chains; as an off-target read, its abundance says little. The CDR3 DNA follows: TGTGCCAGCAGCTTAGCGGCCAGGCAAGAGACCCAGTACTTC. Translation: CASSLAARQETQYF. This rearrangement joins TRBV7-9 to TRBJ2-5; D is ambiguous. V was trimmed by 0 bases and J by 2 bases, leaving 7 bases between them. From germline, CDR1 is SEHNR and CDR2 FQNEAQ (reference sequence). The CDR3 is 14 amino acids.

This clonotype was seen ten or more times. For a library built for alpha chains, this beta chain is a stray read; little rests on its size. J is TRBJ2-7 and V is TRBV4-2; perhaps TRBD2 as D (5 bases). The length of the CDR3 is 11 residues. Between the trimmed V and J ends, which lost 2 bases and 7 bases, there was a span of 6 bases. Looked up from germline, CDR1 is LGHNA and CDR2 is YNFKEQ. CDR3: CASSQRGEQYF. The CDR3 coding sequence is TGTGCCAGCAGCCAACGCGGGGAGCAGTACTTC.

This clonotype was counted many times. As an off-target read in a library built for alpha chains, this beta chain has a frequency of little significance. The J gene is TRBJ2-7, the V gene TRBV11-3; TRBD1 aligns across 11 bases. The CDR3 is 15 residues long. With V trimmed by 4 bases and J by 4 bases, 6 bases remained unmatched. Germline CDR1 is SGHNT and CDR2 is YENEEA. CDR3 DNA: TGTGCCAGCAGCTCGTTTGGACAGGGGGCTTACGAGCAGTACTTC. This encodes CASSSFGQGAYEQYF.

As regards this clonotype: This beta chain was picked up by a library intended for alpha chains and is off target, so its count carries little meaning. The chain has TRBV4-1 and TRBJ1-6; D not certain. Between the trimmed V and J ends, which lost 11 bases and 4 bases, there was a span of 12 bases. Germline loops: CDR1 MGHRA, CDR2 YSYEKL. The CDR3 is made up of 13 amino acids. CDR3 sequence (DNA): TGCGCCTCCCGGACGGCATATAATTCACCCCTCCACTTT. This codes for CASRTAYNSPLHF.

By proportion, this clonotype is medium-sized. This beta chain represents an off-target read in a library built for alpha chains; its size is of limited meaning. This chain connects TRBV20-1 to TRBJ2-7, with 13 bases lining up with TRBD2. Germline-derived CDR1 and CDR2 are DFQATT and SNEGSKA (reference sequence). The V and J ends lost 7 bases and 7 bases, in that order; junction bases with no gene match: 7. The CDR3 is made up of 13 amino acids. The CDR3 region is CSGKTSGGLEQYF. For the CDR3, the DNA is TGCAGTGGAAAGACTAGCGGGGGGTTGGAGCAGTACTTC.

This clonotype is medium-sized. A library made for alpha chains picked up this beta chain off target, so its size means little. V is TRBV24-1 and J is TRBJ1-1; 7 bases are shared with TRBD1. V dropped 3 bases and J dropped 7; count of bases not matched to a gene: 7. This CDR3 spans 14 amino acids. Germline CDR1 and CDR2: KGHDR and SFDVKD. CDR3 sequence reads: CATSDAGQESEAFF. The CDR3 nucleotides are TGTGCCACCAGTGATGCAGGACAGGAAAGTGAAGCTTTCTTT.

This clonotype was counted at least ten times. This beta chain turned up in a library designed for alpha chains; as an off-target read, its abundance says little. Written as DNA, the CDR3 is TGTGCTACTTCGGGACCGTCGGCCTACGAGCAGTACTTC. Its translation: CATSGPSAYEQYF. V usage is TRBV7-7 and J usage is TRBJ2-7; D may correspond to TRBD1 or TRBD2 (5 bases each). The CDR3 is 13 amino acids. CDR1 and CDR2 from the germline V gene are SSHAT and FNYEAQ (reference sequence).

This clonotype occurred many times. This beta chain appears as a stray read in a library generated for alpha chains; its size is not informative. V and J are TRBV6-5 and TRBJ1-2; 9 bases match TRBD1. CDR3 length: 16 amino acids. J lost 5 bases, V lost 0 bases, and 7 bases had no gene match. Germline values: CDR1 MNHEY, CDR2 SVGAGI. This chain's CDR3 is CASSYSRTGGGYGYTF. CDR3 DNA sequence: TGTGCCAGCAGTTACTCGAGAACAGGGGGCGGGTATGGCTACACCTTC.

This clonotype was recorded at least ten times. Little can be read into the size of this beta chain, an off-target read in a library designed for alpha chains. V is TRBV6-2 or TRBV6-3 and J is TRBJ1-5; unclear D gene. This CDR3 is built from 13 residues. Germline V lookup: CDR1 MNHEY, CDR2 SVGEGT. Trimming removed 2 bases at V and 9 bases at J, with 11 bases between. The DNA for the CDR3 is TGTGCCAGCAGTTACGAAGGACCCCTGCCCCAGCATTTT. It codes for CASSYEGPLPQHF.

This clonotype is termed medium-sized (0.01 to 0.1%). This beta chain lies outside the target of a library built for alpha chains; its clone size means little. The gene calls are TRBV7-2 and TRBJ2-3; D is perhaps TRBD2 (5 bases). V lost 2 bases to trimming and J lost 2 bases, with 8 bases between them. The V gene's germline CDR1 is SGHTA and CDR2 FQGNSA. This CDR3 has 14 residues. The CDR3 DNA is TGTGCCAGCAGCTTATTAGCGCACACAGATACGCAGTATTTT. Amino acid sequence: CASSLLAHTDTQYF.

This clonotype was picked up many times. The size of this beta chain means little, since it is a stray read in a library made for alpha chains. V gene TRBV5-1 combines with J gene TRBJ2-3; possibly TRBD1 or TRBD2 for D (5 bases each). Germline assignment: CDR1 SGHRS and CDR2 YFSETQ. Trimming left V 5 bases short and J 6 bases short, with 10 bases between. This CDR3 comprises 12 residues. This CDR3 is CASRLGVDTQYF. For the CDR3, the DNA is TGCGCCAGCAGACTGGGGGTGGATACGCAGTATTTT.

This clonotype is medium-sized (0.01 to 0.1%) by share. Little can be read into the size of this beta chain, an off-target read in a library designed for alpha chains. This rearrangement joins TRBV27 to TRBJ1-1, with TRBD1 identical over 7 bases. From germline, CDR1 is MNHEY and CDR2 SMNVEV (reference sequence). V lost 6 bases, J lost 4 bases, and 8 bases stayed unmatched. This CDR3 comprises 14 residues. CDR3 loop: CASSAGTASTEAFF. The CDR3 coding sequence is TGTGCCAGCAGCGCCGGGACAGCATCCACTGAAGCTTTCTTT.

Notes on this clonotype: This beta chain slipped into a library made for alpha chains as a stray read, so its size is not meaningful. The V and J genes are TRBV6-6 and TRBJ1-1; 8 nucleotides agree with TRBD1. With V trimmed by 6 bases and J by 5 bases, 8 bases remained unmatched. Germline V lookup: CDR1 MNHNY, CDR2 SVGAGI (reference sequence). This CDR3 has 14 residues. The CDR3 sequence: CASRQAGGATEAFF. CDR3 DNA sequence: TGTGCCAGCAGACAAGCAGGGGGCGCGACTGAAGCTTTCTTT.